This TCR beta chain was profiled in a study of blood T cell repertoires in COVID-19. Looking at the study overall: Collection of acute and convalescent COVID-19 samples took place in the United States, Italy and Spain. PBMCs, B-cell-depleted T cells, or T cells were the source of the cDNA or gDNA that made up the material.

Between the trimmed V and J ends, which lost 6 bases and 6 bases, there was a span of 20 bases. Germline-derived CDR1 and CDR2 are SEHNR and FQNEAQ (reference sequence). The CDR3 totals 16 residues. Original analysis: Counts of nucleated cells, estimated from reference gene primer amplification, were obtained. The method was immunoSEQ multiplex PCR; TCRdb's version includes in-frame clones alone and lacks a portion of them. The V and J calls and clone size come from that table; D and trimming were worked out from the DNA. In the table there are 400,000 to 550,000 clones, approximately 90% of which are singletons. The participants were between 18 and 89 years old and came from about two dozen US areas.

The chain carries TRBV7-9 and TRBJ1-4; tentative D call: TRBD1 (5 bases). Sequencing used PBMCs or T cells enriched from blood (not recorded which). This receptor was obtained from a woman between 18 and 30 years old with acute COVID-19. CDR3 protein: CASSRQPAGVDEKLFF. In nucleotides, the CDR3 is TGTGCCAGCAGTCGACAGCCGGCGGGGGTGGATGAAAAACTGTTTTTT.